This TCR beta chain derives from a study of blood T cell repertoires in COVID-19. Only in-frame clones appear in the TCRdb table, and some are missing; sequencing was by immunoSEQ multiplex PCR. Here the sample spans more than 25,000 clones, about four fifths being singletons. The CDR3 length is 15 residues. CDR1 LNHDA and CDR2 SQIVND come from the germline V gene (reference sequence). Trimming took 6 bases from V and 2 from J; bases not matched to a gene: 5. Material: peripheral blood. The chain has TRBV19 and TRBJ2-2; 8 bases line up with TRBD1. This TCR was recovered from a man older than 75 with active COVID-19. The CDR3 nucleotides are TGTGCCAGTAGCACCGGGACAGGAAACACCGGGGAGCTGTTTTTT. Its translation: CASSTGTGNTGELFF. Supplemented by reference TRBV19 and TRBJ2-2, the full variable domain reads DGGITQSPKYLFRKEGQNVTLSCEQNLNHDAMYWYRQDPGQGLRLIYYSQIVNDFQKGDIAEGYSVSREKKESFPLTVTSAQKNPTAFYLCASSTGTGNTGELFFGEGSRLTVL.